The rows below give T cell receptor beta chains drawn from one sample of a study of beta chain features in type 1 diabetes. Libraries were prepared by immunoSEQ multiplex PCR; TCRdb keeps only in-frame clonotypes and omits some of them. This sample carries about 150,000 clones, around 10% of them seen once, and the ten largest clones take about 2%. Sample: central memory CD4+ T cells from blood. The receptors here all came from a man aged 18 to 30 in good health. Both conserved end residues are part of each CDR3.

V	J	CDR3
TRBV4-3	TRBJ2-3	CASSSALAWPRDTQYF
TRBV28	TRBJ2-7	CASSSLLRGDYEQYF
TRBV9	TRBJ2-1	CASSATPSGDNEQFF
TRBV6-1	TRBJ2-2	CASRKTGGNGELFF
TRBV2	TRBJ2-1	CASSGDRHNEQFF
TRBV4-3	TRBJ2-3	CASSQDYTADADTQYF
TRBV7-3	TRBJ1-1	CASSSQGDGTEAFF
TRBV6-1	TRBJ2-7	CASRQGTYEQYF
TRBV4-3	TRBJ1-2	CASSLGADRRDGYTF
TRBV2	TRBJ2-7	CASTLRVGEQYF
TRBV29-1	TRBJ1-4	CSAGQMNEKLFF
TRBV18	TRBJ2-7	CASSPRGDEQYF
TRBV28	TRBJ2-7	CASRVSAGEQYF
TRBV7-2	TRBJ2-7	CASSSNYGYEQYF
TRBV5-1	TRBJ2-1	CASSFRLAGGISYNEQFF
TRBV18	TRBJ2-1	CASSQRQGRSYNEQFF
TRBV5-6	TRBJ2-6	CASSPLIANVLTF
TRBV7-9	TRBJ2-1	CASSLVLGDEQFF
TRBV7-2	TRBJ2-7	CASSIDRRISYEQYF
TRBV6-1	TRBJ2-7	CASSGKTGTGFYEQYF
TRBV6-5	TRBJ1-1	CASSWRRRDTEAFF
TRBV14	TRBJ2-7	CASSQGPSFYEQYF
TRBV7-2	TRBJ2-4	CASSLRQGLAKNIQYF
TRBV7-2	TRBJ2-5	CASSLRGAHQETQYF
TRBV6-4	TRBJ2-6	CASSEKGLGANVLTF
TRBV28	TRBJ2-6	CASSLGASSGANVLTF
TRBV2	TRBJ2-2	CASGGGTGELFF
TRBV28	TRBJ2-5	CASTLSLSGQETQYF
TRBV5-1	TRBJ2-2	CASSPGQGRGTGELFF
TRBV5-1	TRBJ2-5	CASSMQGLEETQYF
TRBV28	TRBJ1-6	CASSPRDGSSPLHF
TRBV28	TRBJ2-7	CASRATGSGSYEQYF
TRBV29-1	TRBJ1-1	CSAPAAGANTEAFF
TRBV28	TRBJ2-2	CASSLGTGLAMDTGELFF
TRBV6-5	TRBJ1-2	CASSFKGLYFGYTF
TRBV28	TRBJ2-5	CASRKETQYF
TRBV5-4	TRBJ2-7	CASSSDRAPWEQYF
TRBV28	TRBJ1-2	CASKGGEGYGYTF
TRBV7-6	TRBJ1-1	CASSLSRGGQNTEAFF
TRBV15	TRBJ1-6	CATSLAYSYNSPLHF
TRBV28	TRBJ1-2	CASSSVGLSLGIYGYTF
TRBV10-3	TRBJ1-1	CAISDATGGFNTEAFF
TRBV20-1	TRBJ2-1	CRIGGDNEQFF
TRBV30	TRBJ1-1	CAWSLTGGYEAFF